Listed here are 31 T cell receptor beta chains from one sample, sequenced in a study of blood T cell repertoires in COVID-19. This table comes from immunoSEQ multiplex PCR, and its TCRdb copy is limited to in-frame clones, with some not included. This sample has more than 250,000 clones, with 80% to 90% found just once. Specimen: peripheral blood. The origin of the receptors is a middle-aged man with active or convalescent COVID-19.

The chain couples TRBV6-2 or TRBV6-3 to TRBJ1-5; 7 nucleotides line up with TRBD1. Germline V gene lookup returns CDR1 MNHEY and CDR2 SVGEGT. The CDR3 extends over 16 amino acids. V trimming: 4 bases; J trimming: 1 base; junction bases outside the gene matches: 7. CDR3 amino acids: CASSFTGTESNQPQHF. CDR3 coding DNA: TGTGCCAGCAGTTTCACCGGGACAGAAAGCAATCAGCCCCAGCATTTT.

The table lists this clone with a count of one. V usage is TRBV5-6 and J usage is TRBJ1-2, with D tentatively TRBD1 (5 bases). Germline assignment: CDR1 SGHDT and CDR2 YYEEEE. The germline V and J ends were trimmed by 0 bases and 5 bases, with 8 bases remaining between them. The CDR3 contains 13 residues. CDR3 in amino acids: CASSLASGYGYTF. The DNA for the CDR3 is TGTGCCAGCAGCTTGGCCTCAGGGTATGGCTACACCTTC.

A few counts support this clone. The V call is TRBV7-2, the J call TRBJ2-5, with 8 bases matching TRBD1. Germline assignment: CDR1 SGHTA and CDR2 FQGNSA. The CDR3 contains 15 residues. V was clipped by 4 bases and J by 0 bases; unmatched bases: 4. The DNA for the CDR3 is TGTGCCAGCAGCTCCGGACAGGGATACCAAGAGACCCAGTACTTC. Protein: CASSSGQGYQETQYF.

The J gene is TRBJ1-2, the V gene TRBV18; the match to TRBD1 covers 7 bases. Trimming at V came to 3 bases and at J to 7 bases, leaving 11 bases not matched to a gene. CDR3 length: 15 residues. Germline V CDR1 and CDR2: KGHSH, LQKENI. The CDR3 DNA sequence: TGTGCCAGCTCACCGGGGACAGAGCCCCTTTTTGGCTACACCTTC. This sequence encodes CASSPGTEPLFGYTF.

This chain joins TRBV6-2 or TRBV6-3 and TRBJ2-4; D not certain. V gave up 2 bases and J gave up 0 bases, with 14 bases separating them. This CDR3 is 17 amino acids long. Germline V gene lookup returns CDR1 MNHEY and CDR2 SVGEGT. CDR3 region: CASSYETQYLAKNIQYF. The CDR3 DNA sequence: TGTGCCAGCAGTTACGAAACCCAGTATCTAGCCAAAAACATTCAGTACTTC.

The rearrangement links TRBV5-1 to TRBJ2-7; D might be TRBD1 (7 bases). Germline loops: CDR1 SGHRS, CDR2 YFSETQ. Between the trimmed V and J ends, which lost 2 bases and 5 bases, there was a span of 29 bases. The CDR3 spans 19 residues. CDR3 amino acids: CASSLTSPRYRGGVDEQYF. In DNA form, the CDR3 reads TGCGCCAGCAGCTTAACTAGCCCCCGGTACAGGGGTGGAGTAGACGAGCAGTACTTC.

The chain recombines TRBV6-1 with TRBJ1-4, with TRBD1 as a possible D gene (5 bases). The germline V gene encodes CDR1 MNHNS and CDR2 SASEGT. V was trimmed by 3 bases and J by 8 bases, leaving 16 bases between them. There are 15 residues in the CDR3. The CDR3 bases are TGTGCCAGCAGTGATACTTCGGGGGAAGGGGAAAAACTGTTTTTT. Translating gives CASSDTSGEGEKLFF.

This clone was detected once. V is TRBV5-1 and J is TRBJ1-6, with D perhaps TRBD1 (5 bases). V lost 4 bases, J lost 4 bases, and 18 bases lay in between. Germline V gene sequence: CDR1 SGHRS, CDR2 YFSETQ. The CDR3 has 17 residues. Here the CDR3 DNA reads TGCGCCAGCAGCCCCGATAATGCAGGGTCGTATAATTCACCCCTCCACTTT. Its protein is CASSPDNAGSYNSPLHF. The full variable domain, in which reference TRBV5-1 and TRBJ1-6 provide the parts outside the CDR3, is KAGVTQTPRYLIKTRGQQVTLSCSPISGHRSVSWYQQTPGQGLQFLFEYFSETQRNKGNFPGRFSGRQFSNSRSEMNVSTLELGDSALYLCASSPDNAGSYNSPLHFGNGTRLTVT.

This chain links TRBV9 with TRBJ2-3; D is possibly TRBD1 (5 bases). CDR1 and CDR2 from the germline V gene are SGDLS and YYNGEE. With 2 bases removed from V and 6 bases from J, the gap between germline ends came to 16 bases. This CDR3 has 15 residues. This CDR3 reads CASSVLAQSGDTQYF. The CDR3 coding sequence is TGTGCCAGCAGCGTGCTGGCCCAGTCAGGGGATACGCAGTATTTT.

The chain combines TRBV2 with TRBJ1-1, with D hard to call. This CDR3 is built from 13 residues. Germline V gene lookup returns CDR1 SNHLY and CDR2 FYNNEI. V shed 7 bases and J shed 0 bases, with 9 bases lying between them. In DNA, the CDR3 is TGTGCCAGCAACTCCCGTTTGAACACTGAAGCTTTCTTT. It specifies CASNSRLNTEAFF.

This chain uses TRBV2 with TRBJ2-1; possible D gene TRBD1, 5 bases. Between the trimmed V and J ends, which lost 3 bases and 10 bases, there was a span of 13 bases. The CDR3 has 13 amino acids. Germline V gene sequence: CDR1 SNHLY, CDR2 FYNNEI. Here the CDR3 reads CASSDERAGEQFF. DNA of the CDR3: TGTGCCAGCAGTGATGAGCGCGCAGGGGAGCAGTTCTTC.

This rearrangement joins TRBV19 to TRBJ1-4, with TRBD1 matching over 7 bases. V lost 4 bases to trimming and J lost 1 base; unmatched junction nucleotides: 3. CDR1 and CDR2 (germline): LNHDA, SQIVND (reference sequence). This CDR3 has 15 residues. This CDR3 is CASSTAGGTNEKLFF. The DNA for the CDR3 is TGTGCCAGTAGTACTGCAGGGGGAACTAATGAAAAACTGTTTTTT.

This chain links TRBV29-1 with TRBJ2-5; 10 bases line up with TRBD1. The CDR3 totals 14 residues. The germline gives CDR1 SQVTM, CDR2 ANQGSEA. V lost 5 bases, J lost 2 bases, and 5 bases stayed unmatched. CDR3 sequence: CSVSDRGRQETQYF. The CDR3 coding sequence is TGCAGCGTTTCGGACAGGGGGAGACAAGAGACCCAGTACTTC.

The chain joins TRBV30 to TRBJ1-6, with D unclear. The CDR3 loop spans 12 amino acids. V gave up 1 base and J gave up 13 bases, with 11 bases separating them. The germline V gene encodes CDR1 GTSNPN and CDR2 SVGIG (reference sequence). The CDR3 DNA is TGTGCCTGGAGTGAAATGGTGGCCCCCCTCCACTTT. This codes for CAWSEMVAPLHF.

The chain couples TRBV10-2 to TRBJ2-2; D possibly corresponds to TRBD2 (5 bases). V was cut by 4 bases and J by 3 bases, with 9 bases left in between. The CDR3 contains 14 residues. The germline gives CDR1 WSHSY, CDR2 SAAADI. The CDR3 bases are TGCGCCAGCAGTGCGGTAGCGTACACCGGGGAGCTGTTTTTT. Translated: CASSAVAYTGELFF.

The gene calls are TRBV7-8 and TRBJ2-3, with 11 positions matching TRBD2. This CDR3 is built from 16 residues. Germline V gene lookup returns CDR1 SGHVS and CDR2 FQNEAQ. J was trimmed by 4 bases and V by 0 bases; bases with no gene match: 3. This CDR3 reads CASSLARLAGPDTQYF. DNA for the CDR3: TGTGCCAGCAGCTTAGCCCGACTAGCGGGACCAGATACGCAGTATTTT.

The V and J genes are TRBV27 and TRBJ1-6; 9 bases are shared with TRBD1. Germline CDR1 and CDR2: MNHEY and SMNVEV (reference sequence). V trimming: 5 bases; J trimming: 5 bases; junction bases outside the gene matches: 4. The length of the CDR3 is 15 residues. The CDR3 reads CASSPTGGNNSPLHF. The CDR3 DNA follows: TGTGCCAGCAGTCCAACAGGGGGCAATAATTCACCCCTCCACTTT.

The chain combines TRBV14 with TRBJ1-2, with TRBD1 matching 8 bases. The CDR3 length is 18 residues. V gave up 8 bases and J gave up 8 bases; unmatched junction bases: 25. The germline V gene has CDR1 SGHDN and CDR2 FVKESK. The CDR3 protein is CASPALPTGERTSMGYTF. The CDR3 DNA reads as TGTGCCAGCCCCGCACTACCGACAGGGGAACGGACTTCTATGGGCTACACCTTC.

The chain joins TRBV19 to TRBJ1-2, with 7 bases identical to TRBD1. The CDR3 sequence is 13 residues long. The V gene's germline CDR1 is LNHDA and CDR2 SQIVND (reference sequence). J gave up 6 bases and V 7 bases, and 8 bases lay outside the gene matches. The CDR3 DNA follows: TGTGCCAGTACGGAGGGGGCCTACGATGGCTACACCTTC. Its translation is CASTEGAYDGYTF.

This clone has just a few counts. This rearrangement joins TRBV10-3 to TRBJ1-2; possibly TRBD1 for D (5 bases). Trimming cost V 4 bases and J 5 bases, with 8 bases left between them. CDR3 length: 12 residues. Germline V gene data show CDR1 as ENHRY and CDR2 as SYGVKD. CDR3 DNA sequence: TGTGCCATCAGTGGACCAGGGTATGGCTACACCTTC. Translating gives CAISGPGYGYTF.

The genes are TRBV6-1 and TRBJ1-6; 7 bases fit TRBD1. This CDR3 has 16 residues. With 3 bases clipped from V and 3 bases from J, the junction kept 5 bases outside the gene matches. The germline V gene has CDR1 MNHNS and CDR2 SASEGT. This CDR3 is CASSEAGTVYNSPLHF. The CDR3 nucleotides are TGTGCCAGCAGTGAGGCCGGGACAGTCTATAATTCACCCCTCCACTTT.

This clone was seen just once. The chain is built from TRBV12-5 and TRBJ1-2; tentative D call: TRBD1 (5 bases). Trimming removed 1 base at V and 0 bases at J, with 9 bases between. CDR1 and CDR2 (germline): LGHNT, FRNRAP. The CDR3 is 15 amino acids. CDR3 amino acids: CASGLGQGTNYGYTF. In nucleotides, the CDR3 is TGTGCTAGTGGTTTGGGGCAGGGAACTAACTATGGCTACACCTTC.

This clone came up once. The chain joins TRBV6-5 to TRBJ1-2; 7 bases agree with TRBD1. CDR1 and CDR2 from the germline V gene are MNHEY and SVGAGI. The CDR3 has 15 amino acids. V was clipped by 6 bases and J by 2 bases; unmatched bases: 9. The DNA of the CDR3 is TGTGCCAGCAGCCGACAGGGTTCAACCAACTATGGCTACACCTTC. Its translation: CASSRQGSTNYGYTF.

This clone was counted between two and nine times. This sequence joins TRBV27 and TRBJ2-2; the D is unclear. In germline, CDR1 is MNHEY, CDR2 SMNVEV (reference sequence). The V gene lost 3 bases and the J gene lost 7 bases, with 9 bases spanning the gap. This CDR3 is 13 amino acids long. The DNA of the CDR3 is TGTGCCAGCAGTTTGTTAGCCGGCGGGGAGCTGTTTTTT. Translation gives CASSLLAGGELFF.

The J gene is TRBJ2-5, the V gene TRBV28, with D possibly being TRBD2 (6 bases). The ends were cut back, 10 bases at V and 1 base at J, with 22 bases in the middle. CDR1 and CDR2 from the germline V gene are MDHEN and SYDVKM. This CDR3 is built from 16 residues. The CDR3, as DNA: TGTGCCACCAAAGGGTCGGACATCGGGGGCCAAGAGACCCAGTACTTC. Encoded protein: CATKGSDIGGQETQYF.

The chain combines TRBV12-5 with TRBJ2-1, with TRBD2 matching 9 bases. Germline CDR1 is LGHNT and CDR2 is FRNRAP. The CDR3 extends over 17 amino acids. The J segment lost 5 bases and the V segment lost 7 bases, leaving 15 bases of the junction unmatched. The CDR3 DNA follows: TGTGCTAGTGCCCCGGGCGAGCTAGCGGGGCTGGACAATGAGCAGTTCTTC. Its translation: CASAPGELAGLDNEQFF.

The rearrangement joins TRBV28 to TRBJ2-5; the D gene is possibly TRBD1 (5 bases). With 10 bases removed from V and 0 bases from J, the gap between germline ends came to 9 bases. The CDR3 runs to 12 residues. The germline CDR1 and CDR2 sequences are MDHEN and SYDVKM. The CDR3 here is CATQGNQETQYF. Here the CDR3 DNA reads TGTGCCACCCAGGGAAACCAAGAGACCCAGTACTTC.

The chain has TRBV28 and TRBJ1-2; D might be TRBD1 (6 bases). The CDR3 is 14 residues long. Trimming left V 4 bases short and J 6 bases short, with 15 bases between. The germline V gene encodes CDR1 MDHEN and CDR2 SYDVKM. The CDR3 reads CASSSPAGGHGYTF. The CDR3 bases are TGTGCCAGCAGTTCCCCGGCGGGGGGCCATGGCTACACCTTC.

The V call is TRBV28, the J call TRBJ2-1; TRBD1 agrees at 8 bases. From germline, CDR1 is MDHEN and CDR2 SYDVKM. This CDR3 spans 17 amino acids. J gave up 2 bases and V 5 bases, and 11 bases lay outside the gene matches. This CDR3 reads CASSHARQGRAYNEQFF. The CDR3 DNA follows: TGTGCCAGCAGTCACGCCCGACAGGGGCGGGCCTACAATGAGCAGTTCTTC.

CDR3 amino acids: CATRGGSNQPQHF. CDR3 DNA sequence: TGTGCCACCAGGGGAGGTAGCAATCAGCCCCAGCATTTT. The rearrangement links TRBV24-1 to TRBJ1-5; D is undetermined. Germline loops: CDR1 KGHDR, CDR2 SFDVKD. The germline V and J ends were trimmed by 7 bases and 0 bases, with 6 bases remaining between them. The CDR3 is 13 residues long.

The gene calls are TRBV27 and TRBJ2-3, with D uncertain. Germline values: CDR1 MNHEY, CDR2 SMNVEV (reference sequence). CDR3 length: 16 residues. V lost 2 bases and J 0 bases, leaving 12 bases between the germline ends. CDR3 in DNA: TGTGCCAGCAGTTTAGGAGCCCAGTCTAGCACAGATACGCAGTATTTT. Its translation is CASSLGAQSSTDTQYF.